What follows describes a single T cell receptor beta chain. The data were produced by immunoSEQ multiplex PCR, yet TCRdb's version contains in-frame clones alone and is incomplete. The profile covers around 200,000 clones, with over 85% appearing a single time and about 1.6% taken by the ten largest. The data were obtained in a study of control samples from healthy donors and cancer patients. There are 14 residues in the CDR3. V was clipped by 8 bases and J by 7 bases, with 17 bases between them. Germline-derived CDR1 and CDR2 are LNHDA and SQIVND (reference sequence). The sample was blood. The chain employs TRBV19 and TRBJ1-4; possibly TRBD1 for D (6 bases). This clonotype was obtained from a man younger than 30 in good health. CDR3 residues: CASATGFGGEKLFF. The DNA for the CDR3 is TGTGCCAGTGCAACAGGGTTTGGTGGTGAAAAACTGTTTTTT. The full variable domain, its missing parts supplied by reference TRBV19 and TRBJ1-4, is DGGITQSPKYLFRKEGQNVTLSCEQNLNHDAMYWYRQDPGQGLRLIYYSQIVNDFQKGDIAEGYSVSREKKESFPLTVTSAQKNPTAFYLCASATGFGGEKLFFGSGTQLSVL.